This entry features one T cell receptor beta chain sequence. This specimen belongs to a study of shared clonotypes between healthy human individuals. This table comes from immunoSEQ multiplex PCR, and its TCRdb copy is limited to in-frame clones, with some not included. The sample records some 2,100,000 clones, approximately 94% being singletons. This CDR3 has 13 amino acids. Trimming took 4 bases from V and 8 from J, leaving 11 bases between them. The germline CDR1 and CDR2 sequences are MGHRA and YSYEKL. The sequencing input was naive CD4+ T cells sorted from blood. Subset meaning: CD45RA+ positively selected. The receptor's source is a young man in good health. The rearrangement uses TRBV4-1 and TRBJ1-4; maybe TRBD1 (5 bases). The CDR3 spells CASSLGGPEKLFF. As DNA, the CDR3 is TGCGCCAGCAGCCTGGGGGGACCCGAAAAACTGTTTTTT.